The source of this TCR beta chain is a study of OX40 agonist ivuxolimab in advanced cancers. Overall study context: Among those treated, three patients had partial responses, one with hepatocellular carcinoma and two with cutaneous melanoma.

Study results and caveats: More expanded clones were found, on average, in CD8+ than in CD4+ T cells. The specificity for antigen of the expanded peripheral T cells was not determined. Partial responders at 0.1-3.0 mg/kg had among the lowest clonal expansion.

Sequencing was performed with immunoSEQ multiplex PCR; in TCRdb, only in-frame clones are kept and a portion is missing. The sample holds about 42,000 clones, 82% seen once. As for this clone: The antigen is undetermined.

CDR1 and CDR2 from the germline V gene are MNHEY and SVGAGI. The CDR3 is 15 amino acids. V gave up 7 bases and J gave up 0 bases; unmatched junction bases: 7. This receptor was taken from an adult with an advanced solid tumor such as melanoma, head and neck, liver or kidney cancer. Sequenced material: CD4+ or CD8+ T cells sorted from blood, taken in a trial of the OX40 agonist ivuxolimab. The chain uses TRBV6-5 and TRBJ2-3, with 7 bases matching TRBD1. CDR3 coding DNA: TGTGCCAGCATTCCCCGGACAGGAAGCACAGATACGCAGTATTTT. Protein sequence: CASIPRTGSTDTQYF.